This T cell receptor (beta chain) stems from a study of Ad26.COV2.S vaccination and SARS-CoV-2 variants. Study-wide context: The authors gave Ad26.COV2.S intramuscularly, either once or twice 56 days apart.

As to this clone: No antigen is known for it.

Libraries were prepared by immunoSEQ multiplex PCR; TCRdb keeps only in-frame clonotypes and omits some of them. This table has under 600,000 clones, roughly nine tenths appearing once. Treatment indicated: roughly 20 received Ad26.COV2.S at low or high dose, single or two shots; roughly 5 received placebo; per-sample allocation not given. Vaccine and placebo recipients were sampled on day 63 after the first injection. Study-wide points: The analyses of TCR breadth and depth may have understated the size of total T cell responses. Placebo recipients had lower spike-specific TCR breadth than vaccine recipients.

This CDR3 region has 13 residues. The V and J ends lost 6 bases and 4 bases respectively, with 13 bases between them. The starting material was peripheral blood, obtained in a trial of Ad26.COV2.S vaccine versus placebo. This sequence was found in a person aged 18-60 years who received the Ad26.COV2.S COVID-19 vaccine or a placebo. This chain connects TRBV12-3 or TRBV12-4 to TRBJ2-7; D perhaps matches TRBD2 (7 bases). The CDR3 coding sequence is TGTGCCAGCAGCGACGGGGGGCCATACGAGCAGTACTTC. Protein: CASSDGGPYEQYF.